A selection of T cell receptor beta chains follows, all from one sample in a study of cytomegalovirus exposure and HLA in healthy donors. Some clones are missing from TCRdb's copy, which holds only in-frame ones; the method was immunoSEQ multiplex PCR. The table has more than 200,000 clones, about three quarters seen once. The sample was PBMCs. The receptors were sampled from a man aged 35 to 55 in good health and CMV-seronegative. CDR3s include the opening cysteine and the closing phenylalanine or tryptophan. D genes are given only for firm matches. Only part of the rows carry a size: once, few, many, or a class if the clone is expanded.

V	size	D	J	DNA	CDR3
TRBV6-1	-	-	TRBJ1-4	TGTGCCAGCGGTGAAGGGCAGGGATCAGGAAAACTGTTTTTT	CASGEGQGSGKLFF
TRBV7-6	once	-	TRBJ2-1	TGTGCCAGCAGCCGGAGCTCCTACAATGAGCAGTTCTTC	CASSRSSYNEQFF
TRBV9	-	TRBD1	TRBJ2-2	TGTGCCAGCAGCGTTACGACAGGGGAGGCCGGGGAGCTGTTTTTT	CASSVTTGEAGELFF
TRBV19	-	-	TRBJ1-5	TGTGCCAGTAGTACCCGACAGTATAGCAATCAGCCCCAGCATTTT	CASSTRQYSNQPQHF
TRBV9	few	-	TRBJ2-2	TGTGCCAGCAGCCCCCGCCCGGGGAGGAGGTCCGGGGAGCTGTTTTTT	CASSPRPGRRSGELFF
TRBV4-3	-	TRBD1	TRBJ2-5	TGCGCCAGCAGCCAAGACAGGGGGCGCGCAAAGACCCAGTACTTC	CASSQDRGRAKTQYF
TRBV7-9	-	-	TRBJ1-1	TGTGCCAGCAGCTTCCCCGCGGGGGCTGAAGCTTTCTTT	CASSFPAGAEAFF
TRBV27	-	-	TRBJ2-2	TGTGCCAGCAGTTTATCCCCGTTCGGCGGGGAGCTGTTTTTT	CASSLSPFGGELFF
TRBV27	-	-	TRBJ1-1	TGTGCCAGCAGTCCCACGAGTGGTGTGCTGACTGAAGCTTTCTTT	CASSPTSGVLTEAFF
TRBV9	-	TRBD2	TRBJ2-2	TGTGCCAGCAGCGACGGACTAGCGGGAGTTAGCACCGGGGAGCTGTTTTTT	CASSDGLAGVSTGELFF
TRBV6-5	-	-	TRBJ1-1	TGTGCCAGCAGTTACTCTATGAACACTGAAGCTTTCTTT	CASSYSMNTEAFF
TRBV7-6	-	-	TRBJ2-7	TGTGCCAGCAGCTTAATGGACTCCGAGCAGTACTTC	CASSLMDSEQYF
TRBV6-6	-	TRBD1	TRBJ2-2	TGTGCCAGCATGGGCCAGGGGGCGATCGGGGAGCTGTTTTTT	CASMGQGAIGELFF
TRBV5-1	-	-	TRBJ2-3	TGCGCCAGCGGATCGGGGGATACCACAGATACGCAGTATTTT	CASGSGDTTDTQYF
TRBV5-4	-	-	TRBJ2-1	TGTGCCAGCAGGTGGGCTGCTGAGCGGAATGAGCAGTTCTTC	CASRWAAERNEQFF
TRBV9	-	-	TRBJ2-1	TGTGCCAGCAGCATGAGGGTGGACGGCCTCAGCTCCTACAATGAGCAGTTCTTC	CASSMRVDGLSSYNEQFF
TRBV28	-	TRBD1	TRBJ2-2	TGTGCCAGCAGCCAAAGACAGGGTAGGGTCGGGGAGCTGTTTTTT	CASSQRQGRVGELFF
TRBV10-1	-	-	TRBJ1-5	TGCGCCAGCAATTTTAGGGGAAGACCCCAGCATTTT	CASNFRGRPQHF
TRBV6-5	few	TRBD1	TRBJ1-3	TGTGCCAGCAGTTCGGCCGGGACAGGGGCTGACACCATATATTTT	CASSSAGTGADTIYF
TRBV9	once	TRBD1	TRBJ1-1	TGTGCCAGCAGCGTAGGGGGGACAGGGGGCACTGAAGCTTTCTTT	CASSVGGTGGTEAFF
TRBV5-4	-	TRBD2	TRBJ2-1	TGTGCCAGCAGCGCATGGACTAGCGGGGACTATGAGCAGTTCTTC	CASSAWTSGDYEQFF
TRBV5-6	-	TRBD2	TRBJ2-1	TGTGCCAGCAGCTTGGAGCTAGCGGGGTACGATGAGCAGTTCTTC	CASSLELAGYDEQFF
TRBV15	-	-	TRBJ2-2	TGTGCCACCACCCCCCAGGAGGATTCCGGGGAGCTGTTTTTT	CATTPQEDSGELFF
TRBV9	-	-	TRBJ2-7	TGTGCCAGCAGCCCTCGACAGGTTGCCTACGAGCAGTACTTC	CASSPRQVAYEQYF
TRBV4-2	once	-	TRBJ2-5	TGTGCCAGCAGCCAAGGTAGCTTAAAAGAGACCCAGTACTTC	CASSQGSLKETQYF
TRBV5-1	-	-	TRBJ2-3	TGCGCCAGCAGCTCGAACCTTAGAGGTACGCAGTATTTT	CASSSNLRGTQYF
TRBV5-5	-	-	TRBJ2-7	TGTGCCAGCAGCTTATGGCAGAGGGAAGGGCAGTACTTC	CASSLWQREGQYF
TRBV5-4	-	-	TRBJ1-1	TGTGCCAGCAGCCCCCGGTTGGTGAACACTGAAGCTTTCTTT	CASSPRLVNTEAFF
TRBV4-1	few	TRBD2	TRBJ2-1	TGCGCCAGCAGCCAAGGAATCCGGACTAGCGGAACCTACAATGAGCAGTTCTTC	CASSQGIRTSGTYNEQFF
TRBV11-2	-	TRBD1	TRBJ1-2	TGTGCCAGCAGCTGGACAGGGCCCGCGAACTATGGCTACACCTTC	CASSWTGPANYGYTF
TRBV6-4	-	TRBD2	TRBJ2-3	TGTGCCAGCAGTGACGGGACTAGCGGGGGGGCAGATACGCAGTATTTT	CASSDGTSGGADTQYF
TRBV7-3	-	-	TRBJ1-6	TGTGCCAGCAGCTTAAACCGGGATTCACCCCTCCACTTT	CASSLNRDSPLHF
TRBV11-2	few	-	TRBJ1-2	TGTGCCAGCAGCTTAGACAGGGGATCGGGCTACACCTTC	CASSLDRGSGYTF
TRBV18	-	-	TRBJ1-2	TGTGCCAGCTCACCGGGGCAGCTGAACTATGGCTACACCTTC	CASSPGQLNYGYTF
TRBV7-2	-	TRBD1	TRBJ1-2	TGTGCCTGTAACCGGGGGACAGGGCCTAACTATGGCTACACCTTC	CACNRGTGPNYGYTF
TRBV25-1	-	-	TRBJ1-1	TGTGCCAGCAGTCTCCCCGGGGGTGGCACTGAAGCTTTCTTT	CASSLPGGGTEAFF
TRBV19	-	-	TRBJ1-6	TGTGCCAGTAGTATGGGCAGGGGATATTCACCCCTCCACTTT	CASSMGRGYSPLHF
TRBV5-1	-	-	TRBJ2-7	TGCGCCAGCAGCTTGGGGAGGGTACCTGTCTACGAGCAGTACTTC	CASSLGRVPVYEQYF
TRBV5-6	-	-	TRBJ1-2	TGTGCCAGCAGCCCCGGACAGTCGGGCTACACCTTC	CASSPGQSGYTF
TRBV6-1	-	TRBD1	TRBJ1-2	TGTGCCAGCCTAAACCGGGACAGGGTCCACGGCTACACCTTC	CASLNRDRVHGYTF
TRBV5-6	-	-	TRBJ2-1	TGTGCCAGCAGCTTGGGAGGGACACTCTACAATGAGCAGTTCTTC	CASSLGGTLYNEQFF
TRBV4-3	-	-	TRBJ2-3	TGCGCCAGCAGCCAAGATTCCTGGCTAGCAGGCGATACGCAGTATTTT	CASSQDSWLAGDTQYF
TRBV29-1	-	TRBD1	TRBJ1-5	TGCAGCGTCGCTGCCCCGGGACAGGGGGTCGATCAGCCCCAGCATTTT	CSVAAPGQGVDQPQHF
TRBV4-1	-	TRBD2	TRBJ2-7	TGCGCCAGCAGCCCAGGTAGCGGGAGGAGGACCTACGAGCAGTACTTC	CASSPGSGRRTYEQYF
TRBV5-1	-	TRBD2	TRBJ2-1	TGCGCCAGCAGCCGCATGACTAGCGGGAGTTACAATGAGCAGTTCTTC	CASSRMTSGSYNEQFF
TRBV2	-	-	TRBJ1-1	TGTGCCAGCAGCCTTTCTCAGGGGACCACTGAAGCTTTCTTT	CASSLSQGTTEAFF
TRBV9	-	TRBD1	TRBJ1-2	TGTGCCAGCAGCGTAGGGACAGGCCACTATGGCTACACCTTC	CASSVGTGHYGYTF